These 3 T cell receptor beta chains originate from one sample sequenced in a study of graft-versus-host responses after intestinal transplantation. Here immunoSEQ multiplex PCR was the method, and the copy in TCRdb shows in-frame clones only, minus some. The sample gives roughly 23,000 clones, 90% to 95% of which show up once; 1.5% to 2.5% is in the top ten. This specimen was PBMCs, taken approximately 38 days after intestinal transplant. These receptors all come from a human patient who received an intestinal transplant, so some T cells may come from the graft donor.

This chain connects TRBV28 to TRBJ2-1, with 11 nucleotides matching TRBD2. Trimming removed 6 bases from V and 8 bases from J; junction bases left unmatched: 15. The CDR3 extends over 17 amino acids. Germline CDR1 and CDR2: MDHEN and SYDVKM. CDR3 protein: CASREDSGRAPQDEQFF. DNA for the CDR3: TGTGCCAGCAGGGAAGATAGCGGGAGGGCCCCACAGGATGAGCAGTTCTTC. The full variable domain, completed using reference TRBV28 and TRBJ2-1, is DVKVTQSSRYLVKRTGEKVFLECVQDMDHENMFWYRQDPGLGLRLIYFSYDVKMKEKGDIPEGYSVSREKKERFSLILESASTNQTSMYLCASREDSGRAPQDEQFFGPGTRLTVL.

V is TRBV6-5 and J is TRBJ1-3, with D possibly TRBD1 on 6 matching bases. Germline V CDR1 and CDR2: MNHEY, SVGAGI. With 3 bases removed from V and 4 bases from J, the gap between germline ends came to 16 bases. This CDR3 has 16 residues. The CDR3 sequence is CASSYRGGAHGNTIYF. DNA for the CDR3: TGTGCCAGCAGTTATAGGGGGGGGGCGCACGGAAACACCATATATTTT.

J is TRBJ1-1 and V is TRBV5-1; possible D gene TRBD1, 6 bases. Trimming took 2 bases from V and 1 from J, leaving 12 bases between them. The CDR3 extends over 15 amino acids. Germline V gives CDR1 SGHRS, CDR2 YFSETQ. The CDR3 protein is CASSLSGTSNTEAFF. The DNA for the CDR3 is TGCGCCAGCAGCTTATCCGGGACATCGAACACTGAAGCTTTCTTT.